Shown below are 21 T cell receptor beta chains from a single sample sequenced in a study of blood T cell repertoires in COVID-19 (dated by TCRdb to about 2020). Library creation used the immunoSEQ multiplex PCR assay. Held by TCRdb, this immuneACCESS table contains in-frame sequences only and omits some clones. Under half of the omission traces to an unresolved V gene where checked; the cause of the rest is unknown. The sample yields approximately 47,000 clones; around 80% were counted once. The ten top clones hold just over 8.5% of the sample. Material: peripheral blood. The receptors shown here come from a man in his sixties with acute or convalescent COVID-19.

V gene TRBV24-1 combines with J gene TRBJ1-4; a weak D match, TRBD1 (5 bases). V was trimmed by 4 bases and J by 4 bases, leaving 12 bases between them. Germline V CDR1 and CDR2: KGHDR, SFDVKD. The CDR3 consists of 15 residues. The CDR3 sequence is CATSDPGAGNEKLFF. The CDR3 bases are TGTGCCACCAGTGACCCTGGGGCAGGTAATGAAAAACTGTTTTTT.

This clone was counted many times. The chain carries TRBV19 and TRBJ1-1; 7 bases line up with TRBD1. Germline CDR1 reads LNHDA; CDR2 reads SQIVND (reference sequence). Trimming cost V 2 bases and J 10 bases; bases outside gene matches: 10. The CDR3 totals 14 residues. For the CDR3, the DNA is TGTGCCAGTAGTATAAAGGAAAGGCAGGGGGTAGCTTTCTTT. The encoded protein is CASSIKERQGVAFF.

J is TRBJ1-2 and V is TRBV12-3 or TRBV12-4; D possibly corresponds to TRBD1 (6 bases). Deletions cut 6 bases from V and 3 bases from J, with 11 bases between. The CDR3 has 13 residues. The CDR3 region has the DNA TGTGCCAGCAGCCCCTCAGGGGACTATGGCTACACCTTC. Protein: CASSPSGDYGYTF.

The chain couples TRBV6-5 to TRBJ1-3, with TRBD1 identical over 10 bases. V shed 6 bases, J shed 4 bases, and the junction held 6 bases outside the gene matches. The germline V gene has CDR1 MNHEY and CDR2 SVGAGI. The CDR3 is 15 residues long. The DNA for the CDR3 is TGTGCCAGCAGCATGGGACAGGGGTCGGGAAACACCATATATTTT. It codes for CASSMGQGSGNTIYF.

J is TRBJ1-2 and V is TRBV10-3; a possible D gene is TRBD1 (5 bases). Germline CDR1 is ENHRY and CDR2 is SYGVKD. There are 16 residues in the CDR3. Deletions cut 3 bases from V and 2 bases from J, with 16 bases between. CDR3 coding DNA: TGTGCCATCAGTGACGAGACAGCGCTCCCGAACTATGGCTACACCTTC. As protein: CAISDETALPNYGYTF.

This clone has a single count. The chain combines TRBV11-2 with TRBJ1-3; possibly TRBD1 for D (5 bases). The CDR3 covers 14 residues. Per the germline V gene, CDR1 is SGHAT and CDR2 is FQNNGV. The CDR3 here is CAWTSPNRGNTIYF. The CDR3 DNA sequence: TGTGCTTGGACATCCCCCAACAGAGGAAACACCATATATTTT. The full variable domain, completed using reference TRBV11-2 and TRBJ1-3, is EAGVAQSPRYKIIEKRQSVAFWCNPISGHATLYWYQQILGQGPKLLIQFQNNGVVDDSQLPKDRFSAERLKGVDSTLKIQPAKLEDSAVYLCAWTSPNRGNTIYFGEGSWLTVV.

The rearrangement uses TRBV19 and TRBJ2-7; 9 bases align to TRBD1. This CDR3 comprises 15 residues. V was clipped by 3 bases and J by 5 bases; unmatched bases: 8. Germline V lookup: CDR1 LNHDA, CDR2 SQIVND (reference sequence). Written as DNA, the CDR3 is TGTGCCAGTAGTATGACCGGGACAGGGTCCCACGAGCAGTACTTC. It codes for CASSMTGTGSHEQYF.

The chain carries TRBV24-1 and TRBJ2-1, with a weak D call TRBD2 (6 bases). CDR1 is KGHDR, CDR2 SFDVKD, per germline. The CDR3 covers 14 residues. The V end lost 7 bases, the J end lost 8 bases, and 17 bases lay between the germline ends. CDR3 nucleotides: TGTGCCACCAGCCCCGAAGGGCCTAGCGATGAGCAGTTCTTC. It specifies CATSPEGPSDEQFF.

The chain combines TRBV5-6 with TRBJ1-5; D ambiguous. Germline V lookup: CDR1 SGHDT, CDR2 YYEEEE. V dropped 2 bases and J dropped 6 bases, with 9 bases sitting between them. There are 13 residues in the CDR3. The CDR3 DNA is TGTGCCAGCAGCTTTACTCCCGGTCAGCCCCAGCATTTT. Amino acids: CASSFTPGQPQHF. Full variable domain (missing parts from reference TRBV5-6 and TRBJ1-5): DAGVTQSPTHLIKTRGQQVTLRCSPKSGHDTVSWYQQALGQGPQFIFQYYEEEERQRGNFPDRFSGHQFPNYSSELNVNALLLGDSALYLCASSFTPGQPQHFGDGTRLSIL.

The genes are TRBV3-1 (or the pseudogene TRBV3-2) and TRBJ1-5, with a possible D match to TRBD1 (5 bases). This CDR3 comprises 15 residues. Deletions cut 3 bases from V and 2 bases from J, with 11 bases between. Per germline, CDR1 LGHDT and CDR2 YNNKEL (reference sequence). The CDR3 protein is CASSQGGSRNQPQHF. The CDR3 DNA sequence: TGTGCCAGCAGCCAGGGGGGTTCTCGCAATCAGCCCCAGCATTTT.

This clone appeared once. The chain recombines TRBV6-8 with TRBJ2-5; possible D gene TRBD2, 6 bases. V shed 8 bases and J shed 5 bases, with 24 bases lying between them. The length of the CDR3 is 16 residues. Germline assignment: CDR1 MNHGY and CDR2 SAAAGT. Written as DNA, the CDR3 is TGTGCCAGCCCGGCGCGGGGCTGTCTCATCTGGGAGACCCAGTACTTC. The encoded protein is CASPARGCLIWETQYF.

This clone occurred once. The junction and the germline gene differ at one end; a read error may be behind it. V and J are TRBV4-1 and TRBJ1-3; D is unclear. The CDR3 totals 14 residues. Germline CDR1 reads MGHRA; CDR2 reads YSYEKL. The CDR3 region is CASSQAGSGNTIYF. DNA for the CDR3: TGCGCCAGCAGCCAAGCGGGATCTGGGAACACCATATATTTT.

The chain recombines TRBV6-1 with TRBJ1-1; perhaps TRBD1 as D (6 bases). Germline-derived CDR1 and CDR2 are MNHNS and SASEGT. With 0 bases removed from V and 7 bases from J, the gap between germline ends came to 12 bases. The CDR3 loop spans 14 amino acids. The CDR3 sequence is CASSEADRYNEAFF. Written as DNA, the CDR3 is TGTGCCAGCAGTGAAGCGGACAGATATAATGAAGCTTTCTTT.

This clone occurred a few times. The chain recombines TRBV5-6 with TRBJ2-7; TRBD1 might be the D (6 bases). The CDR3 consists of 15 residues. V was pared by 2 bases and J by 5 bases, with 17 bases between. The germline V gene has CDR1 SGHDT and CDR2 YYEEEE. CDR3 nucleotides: TGTGCCAGCAGCTTAAACAGGGTGACCCCCCACGAGCAGTACTTC. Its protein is CASSLNRVTPHEQYF.

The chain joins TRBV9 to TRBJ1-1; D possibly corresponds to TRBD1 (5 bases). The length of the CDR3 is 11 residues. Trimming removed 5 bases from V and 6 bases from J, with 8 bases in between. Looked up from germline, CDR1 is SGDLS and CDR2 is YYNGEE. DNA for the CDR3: TGTGCCAGCAGTACGGGGGCTGAAGCTTTCTTT. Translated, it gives CASSTGAEAFF. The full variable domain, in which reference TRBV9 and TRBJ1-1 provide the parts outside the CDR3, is DSGVTQTPKHLITATGQRVTLRCSPRSGDLSVYWYQQSLDQGLQFLIQYYNGEERAKGNILERFSAQQFPDLHSELNLSSLELGDSALYFCASSTGAEAFFGQGTRLTVV.

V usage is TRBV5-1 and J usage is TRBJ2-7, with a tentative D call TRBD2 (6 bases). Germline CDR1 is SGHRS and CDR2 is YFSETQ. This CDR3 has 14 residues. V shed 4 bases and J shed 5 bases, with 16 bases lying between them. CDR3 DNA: TGCGCCAGCAGCCACCGGGCCGGAGGGGACGAGCAGTACTTC. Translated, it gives CASSHRAGGDEQYF. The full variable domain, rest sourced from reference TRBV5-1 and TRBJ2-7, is KAGVTQTPRYLIKTRGQQVTLSCSPISGHRSVSWYQQTPGQGLQFLFEYFSETQRNKGNFPGRFSGRQFSNSRSEMNVSTLELGDSALYLCASSHRAGGDEQYFGPGTRLTVT.

CDR3: CASSQVQSYEQYF. In nucleotides, the CDR3 is TGTGCCAGCAGCCAAGTACAGTCCTACGAGCAGTACTTC. This chain links TRBV14 with TRBJ2-7; D is unresolved. The germline V gene encodes CDR1 SGHDN and CDR2 FVKESK. Trimming shortened V by 1 base and J by 1 base, and 5 bases separated the two germline ends. This CDR3 region has 13 residues.

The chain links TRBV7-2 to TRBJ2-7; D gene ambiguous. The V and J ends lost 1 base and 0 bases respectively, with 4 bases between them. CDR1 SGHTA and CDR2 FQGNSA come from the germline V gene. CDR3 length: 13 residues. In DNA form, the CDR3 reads TGTGCCAGCAGCTTAGAACACTCCTACGAGCAGTACTTC. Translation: CASSLEHSYEQYF.

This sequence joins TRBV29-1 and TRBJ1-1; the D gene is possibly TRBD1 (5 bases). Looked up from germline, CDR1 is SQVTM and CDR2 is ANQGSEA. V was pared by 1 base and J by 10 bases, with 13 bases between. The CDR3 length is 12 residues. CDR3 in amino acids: CSVEARSGRAFF. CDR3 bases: TGCAGCGTTGAAGCGAGGTCAGGGCGAGCTTTCTTT.

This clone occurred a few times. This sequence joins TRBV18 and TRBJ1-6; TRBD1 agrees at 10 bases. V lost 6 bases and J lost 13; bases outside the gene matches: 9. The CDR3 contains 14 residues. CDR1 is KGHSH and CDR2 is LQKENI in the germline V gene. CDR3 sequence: CASSEGQGIAPLHF. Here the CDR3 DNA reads TGTGCCAGCTCCGAGGGACAGGGGATTGCTCCCCTCCACTTT. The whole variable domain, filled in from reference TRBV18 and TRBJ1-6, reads NAGVMQNPRHLVRRRGQEARLRCSPMKGHSHVYWYRQLPEEGLKFMVYLQKENIIDESGMPKERFSAEFPKEGPSILRIQQVVRGDSAAYFCASSEGQGIAPLHFGNGTRLTVT.

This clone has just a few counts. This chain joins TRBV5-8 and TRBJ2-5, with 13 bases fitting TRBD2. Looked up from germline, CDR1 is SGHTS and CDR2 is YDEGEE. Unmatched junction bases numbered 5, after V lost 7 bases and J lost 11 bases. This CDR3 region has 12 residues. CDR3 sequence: CASRALAGGQYF. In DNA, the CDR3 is TGTGCCAGCCGGGCACTAGCGGGGGGGCAGTACTTC. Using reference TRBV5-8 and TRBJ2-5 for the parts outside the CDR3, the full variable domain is EAGVTQSPTHLIKTRGQQATLRCSPISGHTSVYWYQQALGLGLQFLLWYDEGEERNRGNFPPRFSGRQFPNYSSELNVNALELEDSALYLCASRALAGGQYFGPGTRLLVL.